The source of this TCR beta chain is a study of T cell repertoires and leukemia-associated antigens. Overall study context: Effective reads per sample ranged from about 3 to 5.0 million.

Germline CDR1 MNHEY, CDR2 SVGAGI. The CDR3 runs 14 residues. V shed 2 bases and J shed 3 bases, with 10 bases lying between them. This clonotype is classed as medium-sized (0.01 to 0.1%). Its antigen is still unknown. TCRdb reprocessed the 5' RACE reads via MiXCR and lists one record per CDR3 protein. Of around 14,000 distinct CDR3 sequences listed, approximately 37% are singletons. The chain is built from TRBV6-5 and TRBJ1-2, with TRBD1 as a possible D gene (6 bases). The source is a female donor in good health. The sample consisted of CD3+ T cells sorted from blood and cultured. As DNA, the CDR3 is TGTGCCAGCAGTTACCTCAGGGGAGACTATGGCTACACCTTC. Translation gives CASSYLRGDYGYTF.